These 20 T cell receptor beta chains came from one sample sequenced in a study of blood T cell repertoires in COVID-19. TCRdb keeps only in-frame clones here, not all; method: immunoSEQ multiplex PCR. The profile shows approximately 500,000 clones, 85% to 90% of them singletons. The specimen sequenced was peripheral blood. The receptors here all came from a woman in her fifties or sixties with COVID-19, enrolled during active disease.

This clone was detected many times. The chain has TRBV3-1 (or the pseudogene TRBV3-2) and TRBJ2-1, with no clear D. The V end lost 3 bases, the J end lost 3 bases, and 9 bases lay between the germline ends. The CDR3 runs to 14 residues. The germline V gene has CDR1 LGHDT and CDR2 YNNKEL (reference sequence). The CDR3 DNA sequence: TGTGCCAGCAGCCAGCAGGAACTCTACAATGAGCAGTTCTTC. Encoded protein: CASSQQELYNEQFF.

As concerns this clone: This CDR3 is also generated by other DNA sequences in the sample. V is TRBV5-1 and J is TRBJ1-1; D is perhaps TRBD1 (6 bases). CDR3 length: 14 amino acids. The V and J ends lost 4 bases and 0 bases respectively, with 10 bases between them. Germline CDR1 is SGHRS and CDR2 is YFSETQ. Written as DNA, the CDR3 is TGCGCCAGCAGCCTGGACAGTATGAACACTGAAGCTTTCTTT. It encodes CASSLDSMNTEAFF.

The chain has TRBV19 and TRBJ2-3; weak D call: TRBD2 (5 bases). CDR1 is LNHDA, CDR2 SQIVND, per germline (reference sequence). This CDR3 is 20 amino acids long. V was shortened by 5 bases and J by 4 bases, with 31 bases between the two germline ends. The CDR3 here is CASSLSLLPMSGLVSDTQYF. CDR3 sequence (DNA): TGTGCCAGTAGTCTCTCACTGCTACCCATGAGCGGACTCGTATCAGATACGCAGTATTTT.

The chain carries TRBV5-8 and TRBJ1-6, with unresolved D. Germline V gene lookup returns CDR1 SGHTS and CDR2 YDEGEE. The CDR3 contains 14 residues. V dropped 0 bases and J dropped 6 bases, with 7 bases sitting between them. DNA for the CDR3: TGTGCCAGCAGCTTGGGCCTAGGTAATTCACCCCTCCACTTT. Translating gives CASSLGLGNSPLHF.

The CDR3 coding sequence is TGTGCCACCAGTGGTGTCACAGTCAATCAGCCCCAGCATTTT. Translated: CATSGVTVNQPQHF. This chain joins TRBV24-1 and TRBJ1-5; D gene ambiguous. There are 14 residues in the CDR3. Germline V lookup: CDR1 KGHDR, CDR2 SFDVKD. The ends were cut back, 5 bases at V and 3 bases at J, with 10 bases in the middle.

The chain couples TRBV6-6 to TRBJ1-4, with no clear D. Germline values: CDR1 MNHNY, CDR2 SVGAGI (reference sequence). V was pared by 3 bases and J by 0 bases, with 11 bases between. The CDR3 extends over 16 amino acids. CDR3 DNA: TGTGCCAGCAGTTATGGCAGGTCATCAACTAATGAAAAACTGTTTTTT. It specifies CASSYGRSSTNEKLFF.

V usage is TRBV28 and J usage is TRBJ2-2, with D unresolved. V was clipped by 0 bases and J by 4 bases, with 3 bases between them. The CDR3 has 13 amino acids. Germline V gene sequence: CDR1 MDHEN, CDR2 SYDVKM. CDR3 region: CASSLWATGELFF. The CDR3 nucleotides are TGTGCCAGCAGTTTATGGGCCACCGGGGAGCTGTTTTTT. Complete variable domain (other parts from reference TRBV28 and TRBJ2-2): DVKVTQSSRYLVKRTGEKVFLECVQDMDHENMFWYRQDPGLGLRLIYFSYDVKMKEKGDIPEGYSVSREKKERFSLILESASTNQTSMYLCASSLWATGELFFGEGSRLTVL.

The chain recombines TRBV6-5 with TRBJ2-7; 9 positions match TRBD2. Germline V gene lookup returns CDR1 MNHEY and CDR2 SVGAGI. V lost 4 bases, J lost 2 bases, and 3 bases stayed unmatched. The CDR3 extends over 14 amino acids. CDR3 sequence (DNA): TGTGCCAGCAGTTCTATAGCGGGGGCCTACGAGCAGTACTTC. It translates to CASSSIAGAYEQYF.

This clone is a singleton in its sample. This chain joins TRBV6-5 and TRBJ1-4; 7 nucleotides align to TRBD1. Germline V gives CDR1 MNHEY, CDR2 SVGAGI. The ends lost 6 bases at V and 7 bases at J; junction bases unmatched: 5. CDR3 length equals 13 residues. In DNA form, the CDR3 reads TGTGCCAGCAGGGGCAGGGGGACTGAAAAACTGTTTTTT. Translated, it gives CASRGRGTEKLFF.

CDR3 loop: CATSITGNQPQHF. Here the CDR3 DNA reads TGTGCCACCAGCATTACAGGGAATCAGCCCCAGCATTTT. V and J are TRBV15 and TRBJ1-5; D perhaps matches TRBD1 (6 bases). The germline V gene encodes CDR1 LNHNV and CDR2 YYDKDF (reference sequence). CDR3 size: 13 residues. Trimming removed 4 bases from V and 4 bases from J, with 8 bases in between.

The CDR3 region is CAWSVGDGNTIYF. In DNA, the CDR3 is TGTGCCTGGAGTGTAGGGGATGGAAACACCATATATTTT. The chain links TRBV30 to TRBJ1-3, with D possibly matching TRBD1 (5 bases). V lost 0 bases, J lost 3 bases, and 6 bases lay in between. The CDR3 extends over 13 amino acids. The germline gives CDR1 GTSNPN, CDR2 SVGIG (reference sequence).

V usage is TRBV7-9 and J usage is TRBJ2-1; no firm D call. The CDR3 has 12 amino acids. Trimming took off 3 bases at V and 6 bases at J, with 6 bases between the two ends. Germline V gene sequence: CDR1 SEHNR, CDR2 FQNEAQ (reference sequence). In nucleotides, the CDR3 is TGTGCCAGCAGCTTCGGGTCCAATGAGCAGTTCTTC. Its protein is CASSFGSNEQFF.

The J gene is TRBJ1-5, the V gene TRBV9; 9 bases agree with TRBD1. The V gene's germline CDR1 is SGDLS and CDR2 YYNGEE. J lost 4 bases, V lost 3 bases, and 5 bases had no gene match. The CDR3 consists of 15 residues. The CDR3 nucleotides are TGTGCCAGCAGCGGCCCCGGGACAGGGAATCAGCCCCAGCATTTT. This sequence encodes CASSGPGTGNQPQHF.

The chain links TRBV3-1 (or the pseudogene TRBV3-2) to TRBJ1-1, with D uncertain. The length of the CDR3 is 13 residues. Trimming removed 6 bases at V and 1 base at J, with 9 bases between. Germline CDR1 reads LGHDT; CDR2 reads YNNKEL (reference sequence). The CDR3 reads CASSSTENTEAFF. The CDR3 coding sequence is TGTGCCAGCAGTTCTACAGAGAACACTGAAGCTTTCTTT.

This sequence joins TRBV6-8 and TRBJ1-5, with TRBD1 matching 7 bases. CDR1 and CDR2 (germline): MNHGY, SAAAGT. The CDR3 totals 14 residues. After removal of 5 bases from V and 4 bases from J, the junction contained 5 bases not matched to a gene. The CDR3 nucleotides read TGTGCCAGCAGTATGGGACAGCCGAATCAGCCCCAGCATTTT. Protein: CASSMGQPNQPQHF.

The chain employs TRBV7-2 and TRBJ1-2; unclear D gene. The CDR3 totals 12 residues. Germline CDR1 is SGHTA and CDR2 is FQGNSA. The germline V and J ends were trimmed by 3 bases and 8 bases, with 10 bases remaining between them. CDR3 bases: TGTGCCAGCAGCTTGCCTGCGGGGGGCTACACCTTC. Protein sequence: CASSLPAGGYTF.

The CDR3 loop is CASSLDGTGLNTEAFF. CDR3 nucleotide sequence: TGCGCCAGCAGCTTGGATGGGACAGGGTTGAACACTGAAGCTTTCTTT. The chain employs TRBV5-1 and TRBJ1-1, with 9 bases identical to TRBD1. Germline CDR1 is SGHRS and CDR2 is YFSETQ. There are 16 residues in the CDR3. V gave up 0 bases and J gave up 0 bases; unmatched junction bases: 3.

This clone has a handful of counts. J is TRBJ2-6 and V is TRBV18; tentative D call: TRBD2 (6 bases). This CDR3 contains 18 residues. The V gene lost 3 bases and the J gene lost 0 bases, with 15 bases spanning the gap. CDR1 is KGHSH and CDR2 is LQKENI in the germline V gene. The CDR3 nucleotides read TGTGCCAGCTCACCTTCGTCACTGGGGGGCTCTGGGGCCAACGTCCTGACTTTC. Its translation is CASSPSSLGGSGANVLTF.

This clone appeared once. V and J are TRBV6-5 and TRBJ2-4, with 8 positions matching TRBD1. The CDR3 totals 13 residues. J lost 9 bases, V lost 8 bases, and 9 bases had no gene match. Germline V CDR1 and CDR2: MNHEY, SVGAGI. The CDR3 DNA is TGTGCCAGCTTCCCCACAGGGGGAGGCATTCAGTACTTC. This codes for CASFPTGGGIQYF.

Turning to this clone: In the same sample, other DNA sequences code for this CDR3. V is TRBV4-2 and J is TRBJ2-3; 11 nucleotides match TRBD2. The CDR3 spans 16 residues. V lost 1 base to trimming and J lost 3 bases; unmatched junction nucleotides: 3. From germline, CDR1 is LGHNA and CDR2 YNFKEQ. This CDR3 is CASSQVSGGATDTQYF. CDR3 in DNA: TGTGCCAGCAGCCAAGTTAGCGGGGGGGCAACAGATACGCAGTATTTT.